This TCR delta chain comes out of a study of gamma-delta T cells after stem cell transplantation. TCRdb called clones anew from the RT-PCR reads with CATT. The sample has 900 to 1,100 delta-chain clones, about 13% seen once. Losses at the gene ends were 4 bases for V and 0 bases for J; bases not matched to a gene: 29. Germline values: CDR1 TSWWSYY, CDR2 QGS. The length of the CDR3 is 24 residues. V and J are TRDV1 and TRDJ1; TRDD3 matches at 10 bases. TCRdb carries no J gene annotation; the J gene was assigned here by matching the DNA with germline. Sequenced sample: gamma-delta T cells. The sequence came from a human donor. It is not recorded whose cells these are; they may come from a transplant donor. The CDR3 sequence: CALGGIFPRGDTIPPKPYTDKLIF. The DNA of the CDR3 is TGTGCTCTTGGGGGGATCTTTCCTCGGGGGGATACGATCCCTCCTAAACCGTACACCGATAAACTCATCTTT.